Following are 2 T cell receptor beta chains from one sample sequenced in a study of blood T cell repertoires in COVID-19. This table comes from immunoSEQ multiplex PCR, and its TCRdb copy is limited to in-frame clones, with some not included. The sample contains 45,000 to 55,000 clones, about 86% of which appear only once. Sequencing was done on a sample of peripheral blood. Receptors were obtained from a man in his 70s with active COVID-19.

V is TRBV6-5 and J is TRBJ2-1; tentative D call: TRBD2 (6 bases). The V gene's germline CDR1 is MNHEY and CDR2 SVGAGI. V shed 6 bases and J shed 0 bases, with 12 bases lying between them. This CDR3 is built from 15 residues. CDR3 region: CASRGLSYSYNEQFF. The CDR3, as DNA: TGTGCCAGCAGGGGACTTTCTTACTCCTACAATGAGCAGTTCTTC.

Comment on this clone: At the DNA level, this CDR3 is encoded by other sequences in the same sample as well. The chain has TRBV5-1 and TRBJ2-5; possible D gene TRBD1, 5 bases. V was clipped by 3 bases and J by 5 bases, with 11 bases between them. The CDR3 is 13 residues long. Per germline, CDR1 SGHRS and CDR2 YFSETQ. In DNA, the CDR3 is TGCGCCAGCAGCTCCACAGGCCTGGAGACCCAGTACTTC. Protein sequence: CASSSTGLETQYF.